This T cell receptor beta chain comes out of a study of blood T cell repertoires in COVID-19. This CDR3 is 13 amino acids long. In germline, CDR1 is PRHDT, CDR2 FYEKMQ (reference sequence). Trimming took 7 bases from V and 5 from J; bases not matched to a gene: 8. During the 2 weeks before they entered the study, exposed participants had met someone with a PCR-confirmed or clinician-diagnosed COVID-19 case. As originally analysed: Estimation of nucleated cell counts was performed using reference gene primer amplification. Sequencing used immunoSEQ multiplex PCR; TCRdb keeps in-frame clones, though not all of them. V and J calls and clone size are copied from that table; D and trimming were computed from the DNA. The sample lists more than 200,000 clones; 80% to 90% were seen once.

This TCR was recovered from a woman under 40 who had been exposed to COVID-19. Material for sequencing was PBMCs or T cells enriched from blood (not recorded which). J is TRBJ2-7 and V is TRBV13; 7 nucleotides agree with TRBD2. As DNA, the CDR3 is TGTGCCAGCACCCCCCCGGGACTAAACGAGCAGTACTTC. This encodes CASTPPGLNEQYF.